This T cell receptor (beta chain) is from a study of human T cells and chemical hapten exposure. Study summary: Chiefly female patients presented with alopecia areata, totalis or universalis. Study outcomes and limitations: TCRs at high frequency, those above 1 in 1000, did not change with DPC sensitization.

Sample time point: patch test 1, 2 weeks after DPC sensitization. Documented treatment: therapeutic diphenylcyclopropenone sensitization with weekly scalp DPC. Worth noting for this clonotype: Antigen specificity is unknown.

The library tagged each cDNA molecule with unique molecular identifiers. Study processing details: From about 22,000 to 700,000 TCRs were found per sample, with a median of around 100,000. In TCRdb, the RACE reads were re-called with MiXCR into one record per CDR3 protein. TCRdb's processing, not the study's, gives the V and J calls here. The top ten hold about 2.1% of the sample, which has roughly 380,000 distinct CDR3 sequences, about 4.4% seen once. This CDR3 has 13 residues. Germline loops: CDR1 PRHDT, CDR2 FYEKMQ (reference sequence). Between the trimmed V and J ends, which lost 0 bases and 5 bases, there was a span of 6 bases.

The sequence derives from a woman between 50 and 59 years old with alopecia areata. Some clones in this sample may be carry-over from other donors' samples. The chain uses TRBV13 and TRBJ2-3; possible D gene TRBD2, 5 bases. The material was whole blood, obtained in connection with sensitization to the hapten diphenylcyclopropenone (DPC). CDR3 amino acids: CASSLGGRDTQYF. The DNA for the CDR3 is TGTGCCAGCAGCTTAGGAGGGAGAGATACGCAGTATTTT.